These 10 T cell receptor beta chains share one sample of origin, sequenced in a study of blood T cell repertoires in COVID-19. Using immunoSEQ multiplex PCR, the repertoire was profiled, and TCRdb retains in-frame clones only, with some absent. The top ten hold less than 2.5% of the sample, which has around 150,000 clones, around 84% seen once. Specimen: peripheral blood. These TCRs come from a man aged 65 to 85 with acute or convalescent COVID-19.

This sequence joins TRBV5-4 and TRBJ1-2; 7 nucleotides align to TRBD1. There are 14 residues in the CDR3. Germline lookup yields CDR1 SGHNT and CDR2 YYREEE (reference sequence). V was pared by 1 base and J by 6 bases, with 6 bases of the junction left unmatched. In DNA, the CDR3 is TGTGCCAGCAGCTTGTACTGGGGACAGCATGGCTACACCTTC. As protein: CASSLYWGQHGYTF. The variable domain in full, with the rest retrieved from reference TRBV5-4 and TRBJ1-2, is ETGVTQSPTHLIKTRGQQVTLRCSSQSGHNTVSWYQQALGQGPQFIFQYYREEENGRGNFPPRFSGLQFPNYSSELNVNALELDDSALYLCASSLYWGQHGYTFGSGTRLTVV.

This clone was seen a few times. The chain employs TRBV9 and TRBJ1-2; TRBD1 matches 7 bases. V dropped 4 bases and J dropped 6; count of bases not matched to a gene: 12. This CDR3 comprises 15 residues. Germline V CDR1 and CDR2: SGDLS, YYNGEE. The CDR3 region is CASSFSPDRANGYTF. CDR3 nucleotide sequence: TGTGCCAGCAGCTTTAGCCCCGACAGGGCGAATGGCTACACCTTC.

The chain is built from TRBV5-1 and TRBJ2-2; D may be TRBD1 (6 bases). The CDR3 totals 15 residues. V was pared by 0 bases and J by 4 bases, with 10 bases between. Germline values: CDR1 SGHRS, CDR2 YFSETQ. CDR3 in amino acids: CASSLVGGVTGELFF. CDR3 coding DNA: TGCGCCAGCAGCTTGGTAGGGGGAGTCACCGGGGAGCTGTTTTTT.

The rearrangement links TRBV5-1 to TRBJ1-1; D is perhaps TRBD1 (6 bases). Germline lookup yields CDR1 SGHRS and CDR2 YFSETQ. The CDR3 extends over 15 amino acids. V was clipped by 4 bases and J by 4 bases, with 17 bases between them. The CDR3 region is CASSPGGLGATEAFF. DNA of the CDR3: TGCGCCAGCAGCCCTGGTGGGTTGGGGGCCACTGAAGCTTTCTTT. The full variable domain, completed using reference TRBV5-1 and TRBJ1-1, is KAGVTQTPRYLIKTRGQQVTLSCSPISGHRSVSWYQQTPGQGLQFLFEYFSETQRNKGNFPGRFSGRQFSNSRSEMNVSTLELGDSALYLCASSPGGLGATEAFFGQGTRLTVV.

V usage is TRBV2 and J usage is TRBJ1-5; 8 bases agree with TRBD1. The CDR3 length is 15 residues. CDR1 is SNHLY, CDR2 FYNNEI, per germline. Trimming took 5 bases from V and 3 from J; bases not matched to a gene: 6. The DNA of the CDR3 is TGTGCCAGCAGTACCGACAGGGGTGACAATCAGCCCCAGCATTTT. It specifies CASSTDRGDNQPQHF. The entire variable domain, with the rest obtained from reference TRBV2 and TRBJ1-5, is as follows: EPEVTQTPSHQVTQMGQEVILRCVPISNHLYFYWYRQILGQKVEFLVSFYNNEISEKSEIFDDQFSVERPDGSNFTLKIRSTKLEDSAMYFCASSTDRGDNQPQHFGDGTRLSIL.

The rearrangement joins TRBV7-8 to TRBJ2-1, with 13 bases fitting TRBD2. The CDR3 has 15 amino acids. Germline V gene lookup returns CDR1 SGHVS and CDR2 FQNEAQ. Trimming removed 7 bases from V and 14 bases from J; junction bases left unmatched: 14. CDR3 nucleotides: TGTGCCAGCACCCCCCGGACTAGCGGGAGTTTGGAGGAGTTCTTC. This codes for CASTPRTSGSLEEFF. The entire variable domain, with the rest obtained from reference TRBV7-8 and TRBJ2-1, is as follows: GAGVSQSPRYKVAKRGQDVALRCDPISGHVSLFWYQQALGQGPEFLTYFQNEAQLDKSGLPSDRFFAERPEGSVSTLKIQRTQQEDSAVYLCASTPRTSGSLEEFFGPGTRLTVL.

The chain recombines TRBV5-1 with TRBJ1-5; TRBD1 matches at 8 bases. CDR1 and CDR2 (germline): SGHRS, YFSETQ. With V trimmed by 0 bases and J by 4 bases, 6 bases remained unmatched. The CDR3 is 16 residues long. The CDR3 coding sequence is TGCGCCAGCAGCTTGGCCTACGACAGGGGAAATCAGCCCCAGCATTTT. It encodes CASSLAYDRGNQPQHF.

The V call is TRBV7-2, the J call TRBJ2-3; 7 bases fit TRBD2. J was trimmed by 4 bases and V by 4 bases; bases with no gene match: 8. Germline lookup yields CDR1 SGHTA and CDR2 FQGNSA. CDR3 length: 15 amino acids. CDR3 loop: CASSSPTSSPDTQYF. CDR3 sequence (DNA): TGTGCCAGCAGCTCTCCGACTAGCAGTCCAGATACGCAGTATTTT. The variable domain in full, with the rest retrieved from reference TRBV7-2 and TRBJ2-3, is GAGVSQSPSNKVTEKGKDVELRCDPISGHTALYWYRQSLGQGLEFLIYFQGNSAPDKSGLPSDRFSAERTGGSVSTLTIQRTQQEDSAVYLCASSSPTSSPDTQYFGPGTRLTVL.

This sequence joins TRBV6-2 or TRBV6-3 and TRBJ1-1, with D perhaps matching TRBD1 (5 bases). CDR1 is MNHEY and CDR2 is SVGEGT in the germline V gene. CDR3 length: 13 amino acids. Trimming removed 4 bases from V and 5 bases from J, with 11 bases in between. CDR3 region: CASSSGVETEAFF. Written as DNA, the CDR3 is TGTGCCAGCAGTTCGGGGGTCGAAACTGAAGCTTTCTTT.

The V and J genes are TRBV28 and TRBJ2-7; 8 bases align to TRBD1. This CDR3 is 14 amino acids long. V shed 5 bases and J 5 bases; nucleotides not matched to a gene: 8. CDR1 and CDR2 (germline): MDHEN, SYDVKM. Here the CDR3 reads CASSPTDRDHEQYF. Written as DNA, the CDR3 is TGTGCCAGCAGTCCTACGGACAGGGACCACGAGCAGTACTTC.